This T cell receptor (beta chain) was captured by sequencing in a study of T cells expressing NK-cell markers. Background on the study: Most of the eight sequenced donors were HCMV-seropositive; one was seronegative.

TCRdb re-called the 5' RACE reads, yielding one record per CDR3 amino acid sequence without DNA. This sample's clone table lists fewer than 16,000 distinct CDR3 sequences. This clonotype was obtained from a man aged 18-69 years in good health. The sequenced sample consisted of blood T cells: a sorted CD56 or NKG2C T cell subset, CD4+ or CD8+ T cells, or bulk PBMC T cells (not recorded which).

CDR3 protein: CSARDLRGNQPQHF. The V call is TRBV20-1, the J call TRBJ1-5. CDR1 and CDR2 (germline): DFQATT, SNEGSKA (reference sequence). The CDR3 extends over 14 amino acids.